This T cell receptor (beta chain) was captured in a study of CXCR3-negative and CXCR3-positive naive CD8 T cells. Findings of the study overall: Hydrophobicity of TRB CDR3s was greater in CXCR3-positive naive cells than in CXCR3-negative naive cells.

The length of the CDR3 is 15 residues. Per the germline V gene, CDR1 is SGHDN and CDR2 is FVKESK. A word on this clonotype: What it binds is not known.

The authors made the TRB cDNA libraries by 5' RACE using UMI labels. No DNA is given; TCRdb re-called the 5' RACE reads and lists each CDR3 protein once. Reported are about 4,700 distinct CDR3 sequences; the ten largest clones contain 2% to 3%. The sample comprised naive CXCR3+ CD8+ T cells from blood. Described subset: CD45RO-CCR7+CD27+CD95- naive CD8+ T cells expressing CXCR3 (TNR3+). The TCR originated in a human donor in good health. Some clones in this sample may be carry-over from other donors' samples. This sequence joins TRBV14 and TRBJ2-2; absent DNA, TCRdb's TRBD1 call cannot be checked. This chain's CDR3 is CASSQVDSYTGELFF.